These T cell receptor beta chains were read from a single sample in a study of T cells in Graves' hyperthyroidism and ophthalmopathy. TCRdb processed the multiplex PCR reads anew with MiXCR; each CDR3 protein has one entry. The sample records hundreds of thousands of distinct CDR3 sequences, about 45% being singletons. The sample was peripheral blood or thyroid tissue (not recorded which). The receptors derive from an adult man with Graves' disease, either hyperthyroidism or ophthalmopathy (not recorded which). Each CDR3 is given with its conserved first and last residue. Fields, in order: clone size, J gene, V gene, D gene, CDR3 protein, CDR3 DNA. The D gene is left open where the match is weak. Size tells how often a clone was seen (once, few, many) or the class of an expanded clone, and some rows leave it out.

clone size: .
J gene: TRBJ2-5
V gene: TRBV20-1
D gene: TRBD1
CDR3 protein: CSARRPGGQETQYF
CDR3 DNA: TGCAGTGCTAGGAGGCCAGGGGGCCAAGAGACCCAGTACTTC

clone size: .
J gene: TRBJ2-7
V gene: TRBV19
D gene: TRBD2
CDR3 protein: CASSMREGEKYF
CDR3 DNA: TGTGCCAGTAGTATGAGGGAGGGTGAGAAGTACTTC

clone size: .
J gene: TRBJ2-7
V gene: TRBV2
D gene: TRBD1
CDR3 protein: CASSRAGGYEQYF
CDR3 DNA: TGTGCCAGTTCTAGGGCAGGGGGTTACGAGCAGTACTTC

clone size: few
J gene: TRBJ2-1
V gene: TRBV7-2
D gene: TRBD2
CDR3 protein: CASSSLRRTGLRQRGQFF
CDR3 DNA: TGTGCCAGCAGCTCTTTGCGAAGGACGGGACTACGCCAACGCGGGCAGTTCTTC

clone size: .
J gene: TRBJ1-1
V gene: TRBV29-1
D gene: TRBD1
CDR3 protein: CSTSTGGWTEAFF
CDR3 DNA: TGCAGCACCTCAACAGGGGGCTGGACTGAAGCTTTCTTT

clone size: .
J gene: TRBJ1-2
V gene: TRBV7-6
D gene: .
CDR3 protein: CASSSQHTGSSGYTF
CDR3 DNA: TGTGCCAGCAGCTCACAACACACAGGGAGCAGCGGCTACACCTTC

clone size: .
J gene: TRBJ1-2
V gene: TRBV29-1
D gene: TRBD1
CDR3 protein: CSGGQGGYGYTF
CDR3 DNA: TGCAGCGGAGGACAGGGGGGCTATGGCTACACCTTC

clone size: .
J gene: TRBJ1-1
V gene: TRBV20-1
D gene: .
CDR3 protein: CSARDHRAQAFF
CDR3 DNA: TGCAGTGCTAGAGATCATCGGGCCCAGGCTTTCTTT

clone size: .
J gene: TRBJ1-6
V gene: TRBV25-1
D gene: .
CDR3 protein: CASAGPGVRNSPLHF
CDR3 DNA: TGTGCCAGCGCGGGGCCAGGGGTGCGAAATTCACCCCTCCACTTT

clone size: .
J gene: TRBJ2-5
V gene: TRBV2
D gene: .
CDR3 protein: CASSARQAQETQYF
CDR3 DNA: TGTGCCAGCAGTGCTCGACAGGCGCAAGAGACCCAGTACTTC

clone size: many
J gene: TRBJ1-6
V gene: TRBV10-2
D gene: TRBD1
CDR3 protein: CASSQGVDNSPLHF
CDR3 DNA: TGCGCCAGCAGTCAGGGGGTGGATAATTCACCCCTCCACTTT

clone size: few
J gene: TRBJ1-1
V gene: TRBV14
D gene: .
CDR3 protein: CASSQDRGVMNTEAFF
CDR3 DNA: TGTGCCAGCAGCCAAGATCGGGGGGTCATGAACACTGAAGCTTTCTTT

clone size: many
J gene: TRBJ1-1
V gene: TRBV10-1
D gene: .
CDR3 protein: CASRLGWMGENTEAFF
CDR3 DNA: TGCGCCAGCAGATTAGGGTGGATGGGAGAGAACACTGAAGCTTTCTTT

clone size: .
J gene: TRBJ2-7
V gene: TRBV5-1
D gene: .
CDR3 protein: CASSQAIGDSYEQYF
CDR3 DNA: TGTGCCAGCAGCCAAGCAATAGGGGACTCCTACGAGCAGTACTTC

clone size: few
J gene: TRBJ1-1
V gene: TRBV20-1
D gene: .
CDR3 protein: CSARDPGADTGTEAFF
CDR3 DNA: TGCAGTGCTAGAGATCCAGGAGCGGACACCGGCACTGAAGCTTTCTTT

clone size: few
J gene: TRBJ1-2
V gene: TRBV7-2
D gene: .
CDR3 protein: CASREPRVRINYYGYTF
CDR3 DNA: TGTGCCAGCAGAGAACCCCGCGTCAGGATTAACTACTATGGCTACACCTTC

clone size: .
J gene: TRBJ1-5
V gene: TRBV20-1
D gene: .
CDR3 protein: CSARAIHGTNFNQPQHF
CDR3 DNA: TGCAGTGCTAGAGCCATTCATGGGACCAACTTCAATCAGCCCCAGCATTTT

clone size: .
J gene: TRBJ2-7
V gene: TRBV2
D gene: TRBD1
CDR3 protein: CASRGGTGEGEQYF
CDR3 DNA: TGTGCCAGCAGAGGGGGGACAGGGGAGGGCGAGCAGTACTTC

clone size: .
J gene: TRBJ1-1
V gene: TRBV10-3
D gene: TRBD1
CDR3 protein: CAISGDTGAEAFF
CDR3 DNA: TGTGCCATCAGTGGAGACACAGGGGCTGAAGCTTTCTTT

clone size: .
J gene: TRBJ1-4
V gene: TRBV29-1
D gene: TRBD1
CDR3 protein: CSVTGTGEKLFF
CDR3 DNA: TGCAGCGTGACCGGGACAGGCGAAAAACTGTTTTTT

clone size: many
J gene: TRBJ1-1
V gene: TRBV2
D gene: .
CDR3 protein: CASTQEMNTEAFF
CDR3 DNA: TGTGCCAGCACGCAGGAGATGAACACTGAAGCTTTCTTT

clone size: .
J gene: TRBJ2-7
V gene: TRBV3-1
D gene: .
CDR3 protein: CASSQEVHRVTTYEQYF
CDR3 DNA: TGTGCCAGCAGCCAAGAGGTTCACAGGGTGACAACCTACGAGCAGTACTTC

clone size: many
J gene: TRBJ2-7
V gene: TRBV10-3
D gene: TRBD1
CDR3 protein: CAISGGDRGYEQYF
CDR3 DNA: TGTGCCATCAGTGGGGGAGACAGGGGCTACGAGCAGTACTTC

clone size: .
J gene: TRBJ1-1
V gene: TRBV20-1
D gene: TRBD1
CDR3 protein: CSARDRGRGGTEAFF
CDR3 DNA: TGCAGTGCTAGGGACAGGGGGCGCGGCGGCACTGAAGCTTTCTTT

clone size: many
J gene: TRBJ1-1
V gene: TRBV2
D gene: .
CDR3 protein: CASSAREVGTEAFF
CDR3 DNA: TGTGCCAGCAGTGCCAGGGAAGTGGGCACTGAAGCTTTCTTT

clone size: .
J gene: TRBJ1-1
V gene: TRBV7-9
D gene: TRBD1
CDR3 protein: CASSSLPGQGGQASF
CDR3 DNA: TGTGCCAGCAGCTCCCTTCCGGGACAGGGAGGGCAAGCTTCCTTT

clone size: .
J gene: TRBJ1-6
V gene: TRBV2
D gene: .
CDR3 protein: CASSRDVGRNSPLHF
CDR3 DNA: TGTGCCAGCAGCCGAGATGTCGGCCGTAATTCACCCCTCCACTTT

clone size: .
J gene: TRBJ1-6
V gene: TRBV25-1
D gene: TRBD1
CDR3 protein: CASQGTGDNSPLHF
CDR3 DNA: TGTGCCAGCCAGGGGACAGGGGACAATTCACCCCTCCACTTT

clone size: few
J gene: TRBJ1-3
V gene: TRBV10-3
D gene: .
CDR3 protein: CAISEAGASGNTIYF
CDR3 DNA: TGTGCCATCAGTGAGGCAGGAGCCTCTGGAAACACCATATATTTT

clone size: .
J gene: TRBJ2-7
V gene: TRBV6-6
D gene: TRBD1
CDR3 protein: CASSHYGQGSYEQYF
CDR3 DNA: TGTGCCAGCAGTCACTACGGACAGGGTTCCTACGAGCAGTACTTC